The 32 T cell receptor beta chains reported below all come from one sample, sequenced in a study of Graves' ophthalmopathy and Graves' hyperthyroidism. RNA transcripts were the template, and TCR beta CDR3 regions were amplified from them. Second-round multiplex PCR followed a first-round RT-PCR using HTBI primers. TCRdb ran MiXCR on the multiplex PCR reads and lists one entry per CDR3 protein. The data contain 210,000 or so distinct CDR3 sequences, under 30% of them singletons. Sequences were obtained from peripheral blood. Receptors were obtained from a man between 45 and 60 years old with Graves' ophthalmopathy.

This clonotype appeared many times. This sequence joins TRBV5-1 and TRBJ1-6, with D unclear. The CDR3 has 16 amino acids. V gave up 4 bases and J gave up 10 bases, with 21 bases separating them. Germline CDR1 and CDR2: SGHRS and YFSETQ. Written as DNA, the CDR3 is TGCGCCAGCAGCCCGGACGCTCGAGTGGGCCACTCACCCCTCCACTTT. The encoded protein is CASSPDARVGHSPLHF.

This clonotype came up many times. The chain uses TRBV6-5 and TRBJ2-4; possibly TRBD1 or TRBD2 for D (6 bases each). Germline V gene sequence: CDR1 MNHEY, CDR2 SVGAGI. V dropped 4 bases and J dropped 10 bases, with 14 bases sitting between them. This CDR3 is 13 amino acids long. The CDR3 DNA sequence: TGTGCCAGCAGTTCAACGGACAGCGGGATTCAGTACTTC. The encoded protein is CASSSTDSGIQYF.

This clonotype has ten or more counts. This chain links TRBV7-2 with TRBJ1-5; no firm D call. The CDR3 is 12 residues long. Germline V CDR1 and CDR2: SGHTA, FQGNSA. V lost 4 bases, J lost 4 bases, and 5 bases lay in between. This CDR3 is CASSSGNQPQHF. The CDR3 nucleotides read TGTGCCAGCAGCTCCGGGAATCAGCCCCAGCATTTT.

Note on this clonotype: One junction end does not reproduce the germline sequence, and a read error may be involved. The V call is TRBV28, the J call TRBJ1-2, with 7 bases identical to TRBD1. Germline CDR1 MDHEN, CDR2 SYDVKM. The CDR3 is made up of 13 amino acids. CDR3 sequence: CASRSQGEYGYTF. In DNA, the CDR3 is TGTGCCAGCAGATCTCAGGGGGAGTATGGCTATACCTTC.

This clonotype showed up many times. This sequence joins TRBV7-3 and TRBJ2-7; TRBD1 aligns across 11 bases. Trimming cost V 5 bases and J 1 base; bases outside gene matches: 16. This CDR3 contains 19 residues. Germline values: CDR1 SGHTA, CDR2 FQGTGA. The CDR3 loop reads CASSTRGTGTGGGSYEQYF. As DNA, the CDR3 is TGTGCCAGCAGCACCCGGGGGACCGGGACAGGGGGAGGGTCCTACGAGCAGTACTTC.

This clonotype was detected ten times or more. The chain links TRBV5-1 to TRBJ2-6; D not resolved. The germline V gene encodes CDR1 SGHRS and CDR2 YFSETQ. With 4 bases removed from V and 2 bases from J, the gap between germline ends came to 13 bases. This CDR3 region has 16 residues. CDR3 region: CASSPSGGPGANVLTF. The CDR3 nucleotides are TGCGCCAGCAGCCCGTCCGGTGGCCCTGGGGCCAACGTCCTGACTTTC.

This clonotype was detected ten times or more. DNA for the CDR3: TGTGCTAGTGGCAAGGGGTTTGATCAGCCCCAGCATTTT. It encodes CASGKGFDQPQHF. The chain has TRBV12-5 and TRBJ1-5; a weak D match, TRBD1 (5 bases). Germline V gene sequence: CDR1 LGHNT, CDR2 FRNRAP. Trimming took off 6 bases at V and 5 bases at J, with 11 bases between the two ends. The CDR3 is made up of 13 amino acids.

This clonotype was seen ten or more times. J is TRBJ1-2 and V is TRBV28; TRBD1 might be the D (5 bases). V was clipped by 10 bases and J by 1 base, with 19 bases between them. Germline-derived CDR1 and CDR2 are MDHEN and SYDVKM. This CDR3 is 15 amino acids long. CDR3 DNA: TGTGCCATCCAGACGACAGTTCTTCTTAACTATGGCTACACCTTC. It translates to CAIQTTVLLNYGYTF.

This clonotype occurred many times. The chain links TRBV6-2 or TRBV6-3 to TRBJ2-7; a weak D match, TRBD2 (6 bases). The CDR3 is made up of 14 amino acids. V dropped 4 bases and J dropped 3 bases, with 13 bases sitting between them. Germline V lookup: CDR1 MNHEY, CDR2 SVGEGT. The DNA of the CDR3 is TGTGCCAGCAGTTTGGAGGGCCCGGGCTACGAGCAGTACTTC. Translated, it gives CASSLEGPGYEQYF.

In this sample, this clonotype turned up many times. The rearrangement joins TRBV28 to TRBJ2-7; D unclear. This CDR3 has 12 amino acids. Per germline, CDR1 MDHEN and CDR2 SYDVKM. Trimming took off 6 bases at V and 3 bases at J, with 9 bases between the two ends. CDR3: CASSTFGYEQYF. In nucleotides, the CDR3 is TGTGCCAGCAGCACTTTTGGCTACGAGCAGTACTTC.

This chain connects TRBV30 to TRBJ1-2, with D perhaps matching TRBD1 (6 bases). Germline lookup yields CDR1 GTSNPN and CDR2 SVGIG (reference sequence). V lost 5 bases and J lost 5, with 15 bases in between. The CDR3 is made up of 13 amino acids. Written as DNA, the CDR3 is TGTGCCTGGGGTCGGGGGGGCTGGTATGGCTACACCTTC. This sequence encodes CAWGRGGWYGYTF.

This clonotype was seen ten or more times. The chain recombines TRBV6-2 or TRBV6-3 with TRBJ2-2; 8 bases agree with TRBD1. Trimming removed 6 bases from V and 3 bases from J; junction bases left unmatched: 0. CDR3 length equals 13 residues. From germline, CDR1 is MNHEY and CDR2 SVGEGT. CDR3 coding DNA: TGTGCCAGCAGGACAGGGGACACCGGGGAGCTGTTTTTT. The encoded protein is CASRTGDTGELFF.

This clonotype was detected many times. The J gene is TRBJ2-7, the V gene TRBV27; D might be TRBD1 or TRBD2, each matching 5 bases. CDR3 length: 14 residues. Trimming pared 5 bases from V and 3 bases from J, leaving 14 bases between. The germline V gene encodes CDR1 MNHEY and CDR2 SMNVEV (reference sequence). The CDR3 is CASSRRGSNYEQYF. The CDR3 region has the DNA TGTGCCAGCAGTCGCCGGGGCTCAAACTACGAGCAGTACTTC.

This clonotype has at least ten counts. This chain uses TRBV19 with TRBJ2-7; D gene unclear. The V end was cut by 1 base, the J end by 3 bases, with 4 bases between. The CDR3 has 12 residues. Looked up from germline, CDR1 is LNHDA and CDR2 is SQIVND (reference sequence). The CDR3 region has the DNA TGTGCCAGTAGTATAGTTGGCTACGAGCAGTACTTC. It translates to CASSIVGYEQYF.

The gene calls are TRBV6-1 and TRBJ1-2; perhaps TRBD1 as D (5 bases). Germline V lookup: CDR1 MNHNS, CDR2 SASEGT. The CDR3 runs to 13 residues. The V and J ends lost 6 bases and 4 bases respectively, with 12 bases between them. The CDR3 sequence is CASRRDLRYGYTF. The CDR3 nucleotides are TGTGCCAGCAGGCGGGACTTACGCTATGGCTACACCTTC.

This clonotype was seen ten or more times. The rearrangement uses TRBV19 and TRBJ2-5, with D perhaps TRBD2 (5 bases). In germline, CDR1 is LNHDA, CDR2 SQIVND (reference sequence). The CDR3 contains 15 residues. Deletions cut 1 base from V and 2 bases from J, with 11 bases between. CDR3 nucleotide sequence: TGTGCCAGTAGTATAGTTGGAGGAGTTCAAGAGACCCAGTACTTC. Translated: CASSIVGGVQETQYF.

The chain carries TRBV13 and TRBJ1-5; the match to TRBD1 covers 7 bases. Germline V lookup: CDR1 PRHDT, CDR2 FYEKMQ (reference sequence). The trim removed 4 bases at V and 4 bases at J, leaving 7 bases unmatched. CDR3 length equals 15 residues. The CDR3 region is CASSYGTAKNQPQHF. The CDR3 DNA reads TGTGCCAGCAGCTATGGGACAGCGAAGAATCAGCCCCAGCATTTT.

This clonotype has ten or more counts. The V call is TRBV20-1, the J call TRBJ2-5; perhaps TRBD1 as D (6 bases). Germline-derived CDR1 and CDR2 are DFQATT and SNEGSKA (reference sequence). Trimming removed 3 bases from V and 4 bases from J, with 18 bases in between. The CDR3 totals 15 residues. CDR3 nucleotides: TGCAGTGCTAGCACCCGACAGGCCCAGTCAGAGACCCAGTACTTC. This gives the protein CSASTRQAQSETQYF.

V usage is TRBV6-2 or TRBV6-3 and J usage is TRBJ2-5; D is unresolved. Trimming removed 6 bases at V and 5 bases at J, with 16 bases between. This CDR3 comprises 14 residues. Germline lookup yields CDR1 MNHEY and CDR2 SVGEGT. CDR3 protein: CASSPVGWVETQYF. As DNA, the CDR3 is TGTGCCAGCAGCCCAGTTGGGTGGGTCGAGACCCAGTACTTC.

There are many counts of this clonotype. The chain couples TRBV6-5 to TRBJ2-5, with D uncertain. Germline V CDR1 and CDR2: MNHEY, SVGAGI. This CDR3 region has 15 residues. Between the trimmed V and J ends, which lost 0 bases and 2 bases, there was a span of 10 bases. DNA for the CDR3: TGTGCCAGCAGTTACTCGAGGCCATCTCAAGAGACCCAGTACTTC. It encodes CASSYSRPSQETQYF.

This clonotype has ten or more counts. The chain carries TRBV11-2 and TRBJ1-1, with D uncertain. Germline V CDR1 and CDR2: SGHAT, FQNNGV. With 0 bases removed from V and 1 base from J, the gap between germline ends came to 9 bases. CDR3 length: 15 amino acids. CDR3 DNA: TGTGCCAGCAGCTTAGATCATACAGAGAACACTGAAGCTTTCTTT. Translated, it gives CASSLDHTENTEAFF. Together with reference TRBV11-2 and TRBJ1-1, the CDR3 gives the full variable domain: EAGVAQSPRYKIIEKRQSVAFWCNPISGHATLYWYQQILGQGPKLLIQFQNNGVVDDSQLPKDRFSAERLKGVDSTLKIQPAKLEDSAVYLCASSLDHTENTEAFFGQGTRLTVV.

In the case of this clonotype: One end of the junction fails to match germline, which may point to a read error. The J gene is TRBJ1-2, the V gene TRBV6-2 or TRBV6-3; 7 bases map to TRBD1. Germline-derived CDR1 and CDR2 are MNHEY and SVGEGT. The CDR3 is 14 residues long. The CDR3 region is CASRGAGTDYSYTF. The CDR3 bases are TGTGCCAGCAGGGGCGCCGGGACAGACTATAGCTACACCTTC.

This chain joins TRBV29-1 and TRBJ2-4, with D unclear. The CDR3 extends over 12 amino acids. The germline V gene encodes CDR1 SQVTM and CDR2 ANQGSEA. Between the trimmed V and J ends, which lost 1 base and 1 base, there was a span of 2 bases. CDR3 protein: CSVEGAKNIQYF. Written as DNA, the CDR3 is TGCAGCGTTGAAGGGGCCAAAAACATTCAGTACTTC.

This clonotype was found many times. This rearrangement joins TRBV12-3 or TRBV12-4 to TRBJ2-2; 10 bases fit TRBD2. The CDR3 has 19 amino acids. Unmatched junction bases numbered 11, after V lost 1 base and J lost 3 bases. CDR3 sequence reads: CASSLEASGSMLDTGELFF. In DNA, the CDR3 is TGTGCCAGCAGTTTAGAGGCTAGCGGGAGTATGTTGGACACCGGGGAGCTGTTTTTT.

This clonotype was recorded many times. The chain has TRBV4-3 and TRBJ2-5; no firm D call. Germline V CDR1 and CDR2: LGHNA, YSLEER. V was clipped by 1 base and J by 3 bases, with 12 bases between them. The CDR3 loop spans 15 amino acids. The CDR3 region has the DNA TGCGCCAGCAGCCAAGGACTTGGCTTAGAAGAGACCCAGTACTTC. As protein: CASSQGLGLEETQYF.

The genes are TRBV5-6 and TRBJ2-5, with 7 bases that match TRBD2. The CDR3 contains 13 residues. Germline CDR1 and CDR2: SGHDT and YYEEEE. With V trimmed by 3 bases and J by 6 bases, 5 bases remained unmatched. CDR3 amino acids: CASSSPAGKTQYF. CDR3 DNA sequence: TGTGCCAGCAGCTCCCCAGCGGGAAAGACCCAGTACTTC.

This clonotype was counted ten times or more. This chain links TRBV11-2 with TRBJ2-7; D uncertain. CDR1 is SGHAT, CDR2 FQNNGV, per germline. Trimming took off 1 base at V and 1 base at J, with 11 bases between the two ends. CDR3 length: 15 residues. The CDR3 coding sequence is TGTGCCAGCAGCTTAGGGATGTTGGGGTCCTACGAGCAGTACTTC. It yields the protein CASSLGMLGSYEQYF.

This clonotype was detected ten times or more. This sequence joins TRBV13 and TRBJ2-7; D is perhaps TRBD2 (6 bases). Germline V lookup: CDR1 PRHDT, CDR2 FYEKMQ (reference sequence). Trimming pared 4 bases from V and 5 bases from J, leaving 12 bases between. This CDR3 region has 13 residues. The chain's CDR3 is CASSSPGRHEQYF. The CDR3 coding sequence is TGTGCCAGCAGCTCCCCGGGGAGGCACGAGCAGTACTTC.

Note on this clonotype: One base away lies a much larger clone, so this may be a sequencing read error. The chain links TRBV5-6 to TRBJ2-7; 9 positions agree with TRBD1. CDR3 length equals 15 residues. The germline CDR1 and CDR2 sequences are SGHDT and YYEEEE. In DNA form, the CDR3 reads TGTGCCAGCAGCTTGCGGGACAGGGTATATTCCGAGCGGTACTTC. It specifies CASSLRDRVYSERYF.

This clonotype was seen ten or more times. This rearrangement joins TRBV28 to TRBJ2-2; TRBD2 matches 9 bases. The CDR3 sequence is 15 residues long. J lost 4 bases, V lost 6 bases, and 6 bases had no gene match. Germline V CDR1 and CDR2: MDHEN, SYDVKM. CDR3 in DNA: TGTGCCAGCAGCCCAAGCGGGAGGAGCACCGGGGAGCTGTTTTTT. This codes for CASSPSGRSTGELFF.

The rearrangement joins TRBV6-5 to TRBJ2-5; TRBD2 matches at 8 bases. Germline V gene sequence: CDR1 MNHEY, CDR2 SVGAGI. The CDR3 is 17 residues long. J lost 2 bases, V lost 3 bases, and 11 bases had no gene match. CDR3 sequence: CASSYPGAGLDQETQYF. DNA of the CDR3: TGTGCCAGCAGTTATCCCGGCGCGGGACTAGATCAAGAGACCCAGTACTTC.

This rearrangement joins TRBV28 to TRBJ1-2; possibly TRBD1 for D (5 bases). Germline V gene data show CDR1 as MDHEN and CDR2 as SYDVKM. The V and J ends lost 2 bases and 1 base respectively, with 11 bases between them. CDR3 length equals 15 residues. CDR3 DNA sequence: TGTGCCAGCAGTTTACACGGGACCCATAACTATGGCTACACCTTC. Amino acids: CASSLHGTHNYGYTF.